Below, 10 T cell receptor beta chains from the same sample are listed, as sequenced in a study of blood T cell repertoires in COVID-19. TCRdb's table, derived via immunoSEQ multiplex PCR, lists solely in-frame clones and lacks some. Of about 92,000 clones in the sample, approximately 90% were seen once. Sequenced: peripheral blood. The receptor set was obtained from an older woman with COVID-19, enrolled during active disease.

DNA of the CDR3: TGTGCCAGCAGTTTCCAACCCAGGTCCTTGCTGGGCACTGAAGCTTTCTTT. This sequence encodes CASSFQPRSLLGTEAFF. The chain joins TRBV27 to TRBJ1-1; D unclear. From germline, CDR1 is MNHEY and CDR2 SMNVEV (reference sequence). V was clipped by 3 bases and J by 4 bases, with 21 bases between them. This CDR3 contains 17 residues.

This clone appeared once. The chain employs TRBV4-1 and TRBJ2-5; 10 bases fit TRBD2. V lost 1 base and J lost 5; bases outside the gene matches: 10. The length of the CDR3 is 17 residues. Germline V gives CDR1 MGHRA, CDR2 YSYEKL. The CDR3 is CASSQGMSGGAWETQYF. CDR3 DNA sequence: TGCGCCAGCAGCCAAGGAATGAGCGGGGGGGCCTGGGAGACCCAGTACTTC.

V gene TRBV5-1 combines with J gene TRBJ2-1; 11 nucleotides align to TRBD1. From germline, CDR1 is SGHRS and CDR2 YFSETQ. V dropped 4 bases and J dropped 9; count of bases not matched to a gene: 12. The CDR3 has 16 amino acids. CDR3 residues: CASSLNVDRGRSEQFF. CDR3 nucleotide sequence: TGCGCCAGCAGCCTAAATGTGGACAGGGGGCGGAGTGAGCAGTTCTTC.

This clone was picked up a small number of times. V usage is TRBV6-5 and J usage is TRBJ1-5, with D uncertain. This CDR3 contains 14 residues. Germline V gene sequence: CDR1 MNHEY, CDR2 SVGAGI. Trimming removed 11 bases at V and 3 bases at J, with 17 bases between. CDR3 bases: TGTGCCGTGTGGGGAGGCGGAACCAATCAGCCCCAGCATTTT. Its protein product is CAVWGGGTNQPQHF.

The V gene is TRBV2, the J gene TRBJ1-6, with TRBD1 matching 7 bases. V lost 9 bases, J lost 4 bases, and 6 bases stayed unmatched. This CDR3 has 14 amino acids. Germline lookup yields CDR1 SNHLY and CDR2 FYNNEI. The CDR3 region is CARTSTGYNSPLHF. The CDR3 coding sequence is TGTGCCAGAACCTCGACAGGGTATAATTCACCCCTCCACTTT.

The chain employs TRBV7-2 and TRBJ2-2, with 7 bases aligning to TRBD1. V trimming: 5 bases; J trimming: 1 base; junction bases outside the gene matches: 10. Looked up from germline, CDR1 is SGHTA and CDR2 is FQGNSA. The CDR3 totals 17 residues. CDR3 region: CASSARGQKKNTGELFF. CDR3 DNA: TGTGCCAGCAGCGCCCGGGGACAGAAAAAGAACACCGGGGAGCTGTTTTTT.

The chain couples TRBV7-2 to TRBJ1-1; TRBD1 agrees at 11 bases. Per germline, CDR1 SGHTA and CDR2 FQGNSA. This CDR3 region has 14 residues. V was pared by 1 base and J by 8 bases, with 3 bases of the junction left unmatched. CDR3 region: CASSLVGTGGEAFF. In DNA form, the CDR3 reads TGTGCCAGCAGCTTAGTGGGGACAGGGGGGGAAGCTTTCTTT. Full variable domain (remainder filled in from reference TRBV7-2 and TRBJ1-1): GAGVSQSPSNKVTEKGKDVELRCDPISGHTALYWYRQSLGQGLEFLIYFQGNSAPDKSGLPSDRFSAERTGGSVSTLTIQRTQQEDSAVYLCASSLVGTGGEAFFGQGTRLTVV.

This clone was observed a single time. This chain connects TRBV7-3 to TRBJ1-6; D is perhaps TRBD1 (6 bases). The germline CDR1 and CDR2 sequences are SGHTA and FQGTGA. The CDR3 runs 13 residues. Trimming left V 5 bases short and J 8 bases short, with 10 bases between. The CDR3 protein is CASSPRQDSPLHF. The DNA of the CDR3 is TGTGCCAGCAGCCCGAGACAGGATTCACCCCTCCACTTT. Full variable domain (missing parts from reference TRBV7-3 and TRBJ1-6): GAGVSQTPSNKVTEKGKYVELRCDPISGHTALYWYRQSLGQGPEFLIYFQGTGAADDSGLPNDRFFAVRPEGSVSTLKIQRTERGDSAVYLCASSPRQDSPLHFGNGTRLTVT.

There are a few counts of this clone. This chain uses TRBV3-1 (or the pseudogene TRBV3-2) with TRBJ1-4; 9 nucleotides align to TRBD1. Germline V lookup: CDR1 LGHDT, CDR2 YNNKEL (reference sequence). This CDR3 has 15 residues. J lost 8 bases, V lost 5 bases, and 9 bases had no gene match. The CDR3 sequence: CASSTSGTGWEKLFF. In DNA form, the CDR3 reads TGTGCCAGCAGCACGTCCGGGACAGGGTGGGAAAAACTGTTTTTT.

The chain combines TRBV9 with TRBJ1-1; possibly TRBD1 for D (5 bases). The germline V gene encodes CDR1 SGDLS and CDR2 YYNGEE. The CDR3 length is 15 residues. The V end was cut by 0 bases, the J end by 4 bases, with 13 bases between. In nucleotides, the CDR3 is TGTGCCAGCAGCGTAGACCAGGGAGGGTTCACTGAAGCTTTCTTT. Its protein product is CASSVDQGGFTEAFF.